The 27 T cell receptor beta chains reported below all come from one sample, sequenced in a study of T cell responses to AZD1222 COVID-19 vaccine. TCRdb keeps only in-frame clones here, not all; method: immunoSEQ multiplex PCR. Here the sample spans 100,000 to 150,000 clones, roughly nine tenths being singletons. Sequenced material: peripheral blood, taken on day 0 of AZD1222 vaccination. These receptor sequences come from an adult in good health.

The CDR3 bases are TGTGCCAGCAGCGGGGCGGATTCGGGAGGTACGCAGTATTTT. This sequence encodes CASSGADSGGTQYF. The chain recombines TRBV9 with TRBJ2-3; 7 nucleotides match TRBD2. J lost 8 bases, V lost 3 bases, and 9 bases had no gene match. Germline-derived CDR1 and CDR2 are SGDLS and YYNGEE. CDR3 length equals 14 residues.

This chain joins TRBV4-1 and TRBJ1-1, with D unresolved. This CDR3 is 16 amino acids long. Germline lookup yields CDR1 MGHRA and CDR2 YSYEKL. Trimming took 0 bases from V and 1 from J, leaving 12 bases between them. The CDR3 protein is CASSQDILKENTEAFF. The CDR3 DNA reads TGCGCCAGCAGCCAAGATATCTTGAAGGAGAACACTGAAGCTTTCTTT.

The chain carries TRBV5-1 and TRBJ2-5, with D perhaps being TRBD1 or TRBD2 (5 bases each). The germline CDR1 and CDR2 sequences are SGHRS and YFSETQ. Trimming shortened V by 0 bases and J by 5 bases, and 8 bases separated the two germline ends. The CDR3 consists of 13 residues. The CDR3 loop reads CASSLGGIETQYF. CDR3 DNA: TGCGCCAGCAGCTTGGGGGGGATTGAGACCCAGTACTTC.

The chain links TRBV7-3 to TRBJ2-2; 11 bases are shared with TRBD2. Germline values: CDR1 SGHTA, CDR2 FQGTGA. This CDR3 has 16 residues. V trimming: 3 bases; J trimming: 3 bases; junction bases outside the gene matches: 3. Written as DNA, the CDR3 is TGTGCCAGCAGCTTGTTGACTAGCGGGGACACCGGGGAGCTGTTTTTT. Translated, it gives CASSLLTSGDTGELFF.

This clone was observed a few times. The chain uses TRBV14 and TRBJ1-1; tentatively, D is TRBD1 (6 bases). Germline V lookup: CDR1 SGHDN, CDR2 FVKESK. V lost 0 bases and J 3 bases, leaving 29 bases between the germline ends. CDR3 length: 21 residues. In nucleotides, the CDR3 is TGTGCCAGCAGCCAAGATCGGGCGTATTCACAGGGAGGTTTGCTGCACACTGAAGCTTTCTTT. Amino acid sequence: CASSQDRAYSQGGLLHTEAFF.

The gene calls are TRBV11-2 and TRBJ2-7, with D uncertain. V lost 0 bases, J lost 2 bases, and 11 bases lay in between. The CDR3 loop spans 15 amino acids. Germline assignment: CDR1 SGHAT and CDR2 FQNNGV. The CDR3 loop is CASSLDPARAYEQYF. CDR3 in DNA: TGTGCCAGCAGCTTAGATCCAGCCCGGGCCTACGAGCAGTACTTC.

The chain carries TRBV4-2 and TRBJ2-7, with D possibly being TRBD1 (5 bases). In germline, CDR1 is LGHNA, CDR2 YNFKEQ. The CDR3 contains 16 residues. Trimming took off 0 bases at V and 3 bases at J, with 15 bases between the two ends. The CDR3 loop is CASSQDRVGADYEQYF. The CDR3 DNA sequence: TGTGCCAGCAGCCAAGATCGGGTAGGGGCTGACTACGAGCAGTACTTC.

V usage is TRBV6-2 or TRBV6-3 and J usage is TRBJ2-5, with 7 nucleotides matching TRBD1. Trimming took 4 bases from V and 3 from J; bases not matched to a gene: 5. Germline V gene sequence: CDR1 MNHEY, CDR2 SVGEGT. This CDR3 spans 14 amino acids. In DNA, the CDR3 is TGTGCCAGCAGTTCTCGTGACAGGGAAGAGACCCAGTACTTC. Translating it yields CASSSRDREETQYF.

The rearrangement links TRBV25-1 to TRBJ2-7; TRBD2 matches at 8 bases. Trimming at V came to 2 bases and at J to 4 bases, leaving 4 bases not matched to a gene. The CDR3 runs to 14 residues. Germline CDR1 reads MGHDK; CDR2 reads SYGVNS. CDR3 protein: CASSESGSEYEQYF. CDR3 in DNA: TGTGCCAGCAGTGAAAGCGGGAGCGAATACGAGCAGTACTTC.

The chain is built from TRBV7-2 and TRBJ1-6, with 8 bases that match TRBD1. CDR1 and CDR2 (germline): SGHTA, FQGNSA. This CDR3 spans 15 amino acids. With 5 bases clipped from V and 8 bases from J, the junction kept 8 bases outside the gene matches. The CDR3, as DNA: TGTGCCAGCAGCCCAGGACAGGGCGTCTATTCACCCCTCCACTTT. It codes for CASSPGQGVYSPLHF.

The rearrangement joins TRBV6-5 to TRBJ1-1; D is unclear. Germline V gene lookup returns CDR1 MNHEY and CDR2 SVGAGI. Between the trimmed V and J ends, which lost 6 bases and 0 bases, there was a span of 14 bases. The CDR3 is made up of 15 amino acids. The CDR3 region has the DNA TGTGCCAGCAGCACGACGATCCGTTTGAACACTGAAGCTTTCTTT. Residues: CASSTTIRLNTEAFF.

As DNA, the CDR3 is TGTGCCAGCATCACGGGGGGTAGCCCCAATGGCGAGCAGTACTTC. The encoded protein is CASITGGSPNGEQYF. The V call is TRBV28, the J call TRBJ2-7; 7 bases are a match to TRBD2. This CDR3 spans 15 amino acids. Germline V gives CDR1 MDHEN, CDR2 SYDVKM. The V gene end was trimmed by 7 bases and the J gene end by 6 bases; junction bases not matched to a gene: 15.

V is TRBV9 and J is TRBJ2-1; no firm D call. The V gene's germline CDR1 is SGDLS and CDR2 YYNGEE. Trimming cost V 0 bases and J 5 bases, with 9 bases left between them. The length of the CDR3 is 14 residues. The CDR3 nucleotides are TGTGCCAGCAGCGTAGAGCCGGCTAACAATGAGCAGTTCTTC. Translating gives CASSVEPANNEQFF.

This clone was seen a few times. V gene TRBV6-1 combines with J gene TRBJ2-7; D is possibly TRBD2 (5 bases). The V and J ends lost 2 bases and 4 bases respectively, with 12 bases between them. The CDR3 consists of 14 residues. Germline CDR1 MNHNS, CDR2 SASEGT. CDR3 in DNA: TGTGCCAGCAGTGAATTAGCGCGCGGGTACGAGCAGTACTTC. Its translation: CASSELARGYEQYF.

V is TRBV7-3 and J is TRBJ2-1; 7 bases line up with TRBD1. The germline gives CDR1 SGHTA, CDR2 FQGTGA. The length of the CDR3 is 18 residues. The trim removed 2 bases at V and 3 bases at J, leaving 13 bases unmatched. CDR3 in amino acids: CASSLVSGWDRGYNEQFF. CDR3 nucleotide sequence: TGTGCCAGCAGCTTAGTGTCGGGATGGGACAGAGGCTACAATGAGCAGTTCTTC.

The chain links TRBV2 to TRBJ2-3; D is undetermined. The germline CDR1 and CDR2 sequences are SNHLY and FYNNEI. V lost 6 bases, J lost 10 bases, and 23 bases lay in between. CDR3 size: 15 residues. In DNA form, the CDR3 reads TGTGCCAGCAGCGCAGCCAGTGGAACGTCTTTGGCGCAGTATTTT. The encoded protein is CASSAASGTSLAQYF.

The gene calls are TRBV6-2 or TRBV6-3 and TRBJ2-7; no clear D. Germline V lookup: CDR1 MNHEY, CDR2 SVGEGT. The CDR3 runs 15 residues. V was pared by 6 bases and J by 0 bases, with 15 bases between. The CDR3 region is CASSPLAGASYEQYF. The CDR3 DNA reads TGTGCCAGCAGCCCCCTCGCAGGAGCCTCCTACGAGCAGTACTTC.

CDR3 loop: CASSVDQETQYF. For the CDR3, the DNA is TGTGCCAGCAGCGTAGATCAAGAGACCCAGTACTTC. The chain uses TRBV9 and TRBJ2-5; D ambiguous. The CDR3 runs to 12 residues. The V gene's germline CDR1 is SGDLS and CDR2 YYNGEE. Trimming left V 0 bases short and J 2 bases short, with 2 bases between.

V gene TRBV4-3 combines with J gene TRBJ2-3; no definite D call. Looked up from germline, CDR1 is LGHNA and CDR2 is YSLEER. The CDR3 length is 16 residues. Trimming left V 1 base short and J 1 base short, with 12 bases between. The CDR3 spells CASSQVEAGGTDTQYF. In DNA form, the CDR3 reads TGCGCCAGCAGCCAAGTGGAAGCTGGAGGCACAGATACGCAGTATTTT.

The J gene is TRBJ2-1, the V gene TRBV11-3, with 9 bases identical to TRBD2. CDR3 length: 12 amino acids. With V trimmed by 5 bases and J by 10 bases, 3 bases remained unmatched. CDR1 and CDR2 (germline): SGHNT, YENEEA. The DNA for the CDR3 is TGTGCCAGCAGCCCCGGACTAGCGGAGCAGTTCTTC. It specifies CASSPGLAEQFF.

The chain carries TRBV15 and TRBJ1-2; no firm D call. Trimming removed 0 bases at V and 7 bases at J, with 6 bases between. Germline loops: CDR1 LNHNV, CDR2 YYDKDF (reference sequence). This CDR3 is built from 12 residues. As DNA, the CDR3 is TGTGCCACCAGCAGAGATCTTTCTGGCTACACCTTC. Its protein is CATSRDLSGYTF.

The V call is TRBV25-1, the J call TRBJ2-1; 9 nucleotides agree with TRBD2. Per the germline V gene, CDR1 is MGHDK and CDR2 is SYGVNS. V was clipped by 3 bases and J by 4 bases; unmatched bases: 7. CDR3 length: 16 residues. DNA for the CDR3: TGTGCCAGCAGTGATCCGACTAGCGGAAAATACAATGAGCAGTTCTTC. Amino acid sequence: CASSDPTSGKYNEQFF.

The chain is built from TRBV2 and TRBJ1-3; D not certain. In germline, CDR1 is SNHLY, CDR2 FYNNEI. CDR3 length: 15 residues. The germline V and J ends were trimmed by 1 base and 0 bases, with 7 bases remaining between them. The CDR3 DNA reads TGTGCCAGCAGTGAAGGGACCCTCTCTGGAAACACCATATATTTT. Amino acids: CASSEGTLSGNTIYF.

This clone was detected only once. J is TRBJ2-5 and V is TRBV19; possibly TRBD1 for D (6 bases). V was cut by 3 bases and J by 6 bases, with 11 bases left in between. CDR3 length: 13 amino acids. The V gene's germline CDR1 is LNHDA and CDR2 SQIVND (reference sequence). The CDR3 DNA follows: TGTGCCAGTAGTATTCAGGGGCTGAAGACCCAGTACTTC. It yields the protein CASSIQGLKTQYF.

Here the CDR3 reads CASSVGQGYGEQYF. CDR3 sequence (DNA): TGTGCCAGCAGCGTAGGCCAGGGGTACGGCGAGCAGTACTTC. The genes are TRBV9 and TRBJ2-7, with D perhaps TRBD1 (6 bases). Germline V gene sequence: CDR1 SGDLS, CDR2 YYNGEE. The V gene lost 0 bases and the J gene lost 6 bases, with 13 bases spanning the gap. CDR3 length: 14 residues.

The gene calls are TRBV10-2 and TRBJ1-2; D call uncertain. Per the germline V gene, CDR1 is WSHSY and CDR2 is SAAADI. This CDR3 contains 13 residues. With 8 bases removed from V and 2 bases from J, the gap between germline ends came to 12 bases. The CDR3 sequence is CASLGGLNYGYTF. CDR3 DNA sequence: TGCGCCAGCCTCGGAGGGCTGAACTATGGCTACACCTTC.

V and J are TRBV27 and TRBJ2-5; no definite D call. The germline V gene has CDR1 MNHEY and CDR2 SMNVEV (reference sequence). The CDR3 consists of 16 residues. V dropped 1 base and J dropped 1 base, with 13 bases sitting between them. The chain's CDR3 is CASSLLPQQIQETQYF. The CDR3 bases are TGTGCCAGCAGTTTATTGCCCCAACAGATCCAAGAGACCCAGTACTTC.